This T cell receptor beta chain came from a study of Graves' ophthalmopathy and Graves' hyperthyroidism. Study results and caveats: The model predicted progression of ophthalmopathy with a sensitivity of 70% to 71%, and its specificity was 72.22%. Most expanded clonotypes from thyroid (those above 0.001 frequency) were also found in blood.

The CDR3 contains 13 residues. Trimming shortened V by 4 bases and J by 5 bases, and 12 bases separated the two germline ends. Per germline, CDR1 SNHLY and CDR2 FYNNEI. The TCR beta CDR3 regions underwent amplification from RNA transcripts. HTBI primers were employed in first-round RT-PCR, then a second-round multiplex PCR followed. TCRdb re-called the multiplex PCR reads through MiXCR, storing one row per CDR3 protein. The sample includes around 470,000 distinct CDR3 sequences, 13% to 15% of them seen just once. Other autoimmune diseases, uncontrolled infections, pregnancy and lactation each led to patient exclusion. The PBMCs were taken from over 9.5 ml of fresh peripheral blood. The table lists this clonotype with many counts. The antigen is not known.

The sample comprised blood. This chain links TRBV2 with TRBJ2-7; D may match TRBD1 or TRBD2 (5 bases each). This clonotype was obtained from a woman between 25 and 40 years old with Graves' ophthalmopathy. CDR3 DNA sequence: TGTGCCAGCAGTGCTCGGGACGGGGACGAGCAGTACTTC. Translating it yields CASSARDGDEQYF.